Listed below are T cell receptor beta chains from one sample, sequenced in a study of OX40 agonist ivuxolimab in advanced cancers. TCRdb's copy holds only in-frame clones and misses some; the assay was immunoSEQ multiplex PCR. The table lists fewer than 90,000 clones, 70% to 90% of them singletons, with roughly 0.3% in the top ten. Sample: CD4+ or CD8+ T cells sorted from blood, taken in a trial of the OX40 agonist ivuxolimab. These TCRs come from an adult with an advanced solid tumor such as melanoma, head and neck, liver or kidney cancer. The CDR3 runs from the conserved cysteine through the conserved F or W. D genes are given only for firm matches. Clone sizes are given selectively: once, few, many, or a class where the clone is expanded.

>TRBJ1-3|NA|12|few|TRBV7-9
TGTGCCAGCAGAAGCTCTGGAAACACCATATATTTT
CASRSSGNTIYF
>TRBJ1-4|TRBD1|15|NA|TRBV5-5
TGTGCCAGCAGCTTCGGGGGGACAGGGAATGAAAAACTGTTTTTT
CASSFGGTGNEKLFF
>TRBJ2-3|TRBD1|14|NA|TRBV7-3
TGTGCCAGCAGCTTAAGGGGACAGGGAGGCGCGCAGTATTTT
CASSLRGQGGAQYF
>TRBJ2-5|NA|17|NA|TRBV12-1
TGTGCCAGCAGCCTCCTGACTAGCGGGGCCACCCAAGAGACCCAGTACTTC
CASSLLTSGATQETQYF
>TRBJ2-7|NA|11|NA|TRBV6-1
TGTGCCAGCAGTGAAGGGGGCGAGCAGTACTTC
CASSEGGEQYF
>TRBJ2-4|NA|13|NA|TRBV2
TGTGCCACTCGTGGGCCCTCCAAAAACATTCAGTACTTC
CATRGPSKNIQYF
>TRBJ2-5|NA|13|NA|TRBV7-8
TGTGCCAGCAGCTCCGGGCCACCCCGGACCCAGTACTTC
CASSSGPPRTQYF
>TRBJ2-1|NA|14|NA|TRBV29-1
TGCAGCGTTGTAGGTGGCTCCTCCTACAATGAGCAGTTCTTC
CSVVGGSSYNEQFF
>TRBJ2-3|NA|14|once|TRBV19
TGTGCCAGTAGTCTCTCGGGAAACACAGATACGCAGTATTTT
CASSLSGNTDTQYF
>TRBJ2-2|NA|14|NA|TRBV18
TGTGCCAGCTCACCACCGGCCAGGGCCGGGGAGCTGTTTTTT
CASSPPARAGELFF
>TRBJ2-1|NA|14|once|TRBV4-2
TGTGCCAGCAGCCAAGGAACTGATCGAAATGAGCAGTTCTTC
CASSQGTDRNEQFF
>TRBJ2-5|NA|13|NA|TRBV19
TGTGCCAGTAGTTACACAGGAAAAGAGACCCAGTACTTC
CASSYTGKETQYF
>TRBJ2-5|TRBD2|15|NA|TRBV11-1
TGTGCCAGCAGCTTAGCGGGGACTAGCGGCAGGGCCCAGTACTTC
CASSLAGTSGRAQYF
>TRBJ2-7|NA|14|once|TRBV2
TGTGCCAGCAGTGCTGATGGACGGCTCTACGAGCAGTACTTC
CASSADGRLYEQYF
>TRBJ2-6|NA|15|few|TRBV11-2
TGTGCCAGCAGCCGGGACCCCTCTGGGGCCAACGTCCTGACTTTC
CASSRDPSGANVLTF
>TRBJ2-7|NA|14|NA|TRBV18
TGTGCCAGCTCAGATCTGGCGGGCTCCTACGAGCAGTACTTC
CASSDLAGSYEQYF
>TRBJ2-1|TRBD2|15|NA|TRBV25-1
TGTGCCAGCAGTGAACCGGGGGGGCCGCACAATGAGCAGTTCTTC
CASSEPGGPHNEQFF